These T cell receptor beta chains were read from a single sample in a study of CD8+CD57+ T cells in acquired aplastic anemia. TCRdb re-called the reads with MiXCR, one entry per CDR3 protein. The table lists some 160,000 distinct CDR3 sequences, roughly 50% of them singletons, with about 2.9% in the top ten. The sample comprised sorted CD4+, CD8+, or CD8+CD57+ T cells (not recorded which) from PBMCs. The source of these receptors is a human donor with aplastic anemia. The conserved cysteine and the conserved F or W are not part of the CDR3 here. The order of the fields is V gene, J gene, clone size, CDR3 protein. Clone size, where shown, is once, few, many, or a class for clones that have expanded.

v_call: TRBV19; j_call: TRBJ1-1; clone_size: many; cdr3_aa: ASRTLDRVTEAF
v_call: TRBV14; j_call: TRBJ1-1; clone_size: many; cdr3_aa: ASSPRTGWDTEAF
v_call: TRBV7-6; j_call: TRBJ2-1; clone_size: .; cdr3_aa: ASSLTADEQF
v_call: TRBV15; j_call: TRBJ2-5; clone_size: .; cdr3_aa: AASSRGGALETQY
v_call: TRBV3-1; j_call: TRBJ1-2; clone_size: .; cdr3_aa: ASSQDSGAHGYT
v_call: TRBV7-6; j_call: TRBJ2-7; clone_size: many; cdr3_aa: ASSPQRGYEQY
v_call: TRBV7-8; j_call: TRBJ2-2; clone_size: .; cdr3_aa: ASSSNYEMNTGELF
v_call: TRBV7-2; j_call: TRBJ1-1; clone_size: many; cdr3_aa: ASSLGLGDTEAF
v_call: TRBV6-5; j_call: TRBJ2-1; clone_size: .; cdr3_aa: ASSLSSPAYNEQF
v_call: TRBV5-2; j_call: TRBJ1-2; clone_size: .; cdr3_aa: ASNSPGTATNYGYT
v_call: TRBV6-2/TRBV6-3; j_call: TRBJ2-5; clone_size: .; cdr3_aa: ASSYSTGDQETQY
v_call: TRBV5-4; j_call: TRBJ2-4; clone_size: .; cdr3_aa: ASSLGGVLAKNIQY
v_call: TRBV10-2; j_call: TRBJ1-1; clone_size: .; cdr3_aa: ASSVGQVATEAF
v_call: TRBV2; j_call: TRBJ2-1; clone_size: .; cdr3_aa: ASSRRLIYNEQF
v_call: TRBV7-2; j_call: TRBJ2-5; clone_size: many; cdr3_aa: ASSRGRGPLETQY
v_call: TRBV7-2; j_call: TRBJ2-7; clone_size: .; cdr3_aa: ASSFELAGGNAQY
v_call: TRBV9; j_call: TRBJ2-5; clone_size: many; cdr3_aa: ASSLWGGGQETQY
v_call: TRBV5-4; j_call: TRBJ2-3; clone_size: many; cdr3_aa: ASSLGGGGRTDTQY
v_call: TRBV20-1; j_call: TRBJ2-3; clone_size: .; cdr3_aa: SASGGLVSTDTQY
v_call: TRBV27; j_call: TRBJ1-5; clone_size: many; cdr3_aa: ASKGTGGSQPQH
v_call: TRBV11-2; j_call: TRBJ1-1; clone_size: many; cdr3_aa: ASSLDSWQGNTEAF
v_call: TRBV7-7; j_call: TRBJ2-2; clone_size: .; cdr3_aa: ASSRSGASIGELF
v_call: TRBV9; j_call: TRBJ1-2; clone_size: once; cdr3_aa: ASSVGAGGSGYGYT
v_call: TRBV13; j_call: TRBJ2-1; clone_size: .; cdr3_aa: ASSHRDSPYNEQF
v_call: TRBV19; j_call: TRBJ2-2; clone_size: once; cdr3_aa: ATQGRVRDTGELF
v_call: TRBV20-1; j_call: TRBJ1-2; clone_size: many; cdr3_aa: SASGGQGAYGYT
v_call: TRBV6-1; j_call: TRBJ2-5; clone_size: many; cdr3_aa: ASSPTIETQY
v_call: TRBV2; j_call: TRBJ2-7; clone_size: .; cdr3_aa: ASSETTVSYEQY
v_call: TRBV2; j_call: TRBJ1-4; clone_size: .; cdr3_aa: ASSERAGGEKLF
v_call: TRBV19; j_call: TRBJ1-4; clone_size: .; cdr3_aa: ASSEGRYEKLF
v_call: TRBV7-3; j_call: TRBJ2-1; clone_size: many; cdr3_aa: ASSFRAGDAYNEQF
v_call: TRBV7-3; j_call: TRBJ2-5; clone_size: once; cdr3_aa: ASSPISGSLVTQY
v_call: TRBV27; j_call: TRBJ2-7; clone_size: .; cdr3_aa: ASTPDDTSYEQY
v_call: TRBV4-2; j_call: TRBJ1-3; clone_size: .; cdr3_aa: ASSQRQGQGAGSTIC
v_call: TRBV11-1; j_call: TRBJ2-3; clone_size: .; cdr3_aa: ASSIGTGSTDTQY
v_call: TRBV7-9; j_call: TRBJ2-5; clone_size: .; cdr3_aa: ASSRQDRVGETQY
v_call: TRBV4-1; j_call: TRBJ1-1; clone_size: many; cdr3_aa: ASSHGVTGLNTEAF
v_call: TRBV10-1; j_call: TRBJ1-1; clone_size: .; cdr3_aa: ASSRRTGIMETEAF
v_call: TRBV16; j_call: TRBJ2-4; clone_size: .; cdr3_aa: ASSQYSENIQY